This T cell receptor (beta chain) was identified during a study of CD8 T cells in Susac syndrome. Controls were healthy donors chosen to match patients in age and sex. The TEMRA cells underwent FACS enrichment, while the CD8+ and CD4+ T cells underwent negative isolation. Looked up from germline, CDR1 is LGHNA and CDR2 is YSLEER. Trimming took 0 bases from V and 3 from J, leaving 16 bases between them. CDR3 length: 17 residues. Reverse transcription of about 0.5 to 1 ug RNA was carried out with random hexamers. TCRdb analysed the immunoSEQ multiplex PCR reads with MiXCR anew, one entry per CDR3 protein. The sample shows over 100,000 distinct CDR3 sequences, 85% to 95% of them seen only once.

This sequence originates from a human donor in good health. V usage is TRBV4-3 and J usage is TRBJ2-3, with D possibly being TRBD2 (6 bases). The specimen was CD8+ T cells from PBMCs. CDR3 nucleotides: TGCGCCAGCAGCCAAGATCGGAGCGGGTGGGCTACAGATACGCAGTATTTT. This encodes CASSQDRSGWATDTQYF.